One and the same sample provided the 8 T cell receptor beta chains below, sequenced in a study of T cell changes during pregnancy in multiple sclerosis. Clones were sequenced by immunoSEQ multiplex PCR, and TCRdb holds only the in-frame ones, with some missing. Among 60,000 or so clones listed, around nine tenths were seen once. Specimen: peripheral blood, collected before pregnancy. The receptors come from a female donor with multiple sclerosis, enrolled in a pregnancy study.

V and J are TRBV7-9 and TRBJ2-7; TRBD1 aligns across 9 bases. The CDR3 is 12 residues long. V lost 5 bases, J lost 9 bases, and 5 bases stayed unmatched. Germline V gives CDR1 SEHNR, CDR2 FQNEAQ (reference sequence). The chain's CDR3 is CASSRDRVGQYF. CDR3 in DNA: TGTGCCAGCAGCCGGGACAGGGTAGGGCAGTACTTC. The variable domain in full, with the rest retrieved from reference TRBV7-9 and TRBJ2-7, is DTGVSQNPRHKITKRGQNVTFRCDPISEHNRLYWYRQTLGQGPEFLTYFQNEAQLEKSRLLSDRFSAERPKGSFSTLEIQRTEQGDSAMYLCASSRDRVGQYFGPGTRLTVT.

As to this clone: The CDR3 does not close with the conserved phenylalanine or tryptophan, likely indicating a read error. No DNA is shown, since the ends of the CDR3 on it are uncertain; the CDR3 is the one TCRdb lists. The rearrangement joins TRBV7-2 to TRBJ1-2; TRBD1 is the table's D call, not checked against the DNA. The CDR3 numbers 13 amino acids, ends counted. Germline CDR1 and CDR2: SGHTA and FQGNSA. CDR3: CASSLLWTGPTWV.

This clone was recorded only once. The rearrangement joins TRBV19 to TRBJ2-1; D might be TRBD1 (6 bases). The CDR3 loop spans 16 amino acids. CDR1 and CDR2 (germline): LNHDA, SQIVND (reference sequence). With 1 base removed from V and 6 bases from J, the gap between germline ends came to 16 bases. The CDR3 spells CASSIASGAARNEQFF. CDR3 sequence (DNA): TGTGCCAGTAGTATAGCCTCAGGGGCGGCTCGCAATGAGCAGTTCTTC.

This chain joins TRBV19 and TRBJ1-5; 10 positions match TRBD1. The germline CDR1 and CDR2 sequences are LNHDA and SQIVND (reference sequence). V dropped 7 bases and J dropped 7; count of bases not matched to a gene: 19. The CDR3 is made up of 18 amino acids. CDR3 nucleotide sequence: TGTGCCAGTACCCCCCGGGAGGGACAGGGGAGTCGGAGGCAGCCCCAGCATTTT. As protein: CASTPREGQGSRRQPQHF.

The chain links TRBV30 to TRBJ1-1; D is undetermined. This CDR3 has 11 residues. The germline CDR1 and CDR2 sequences are GTSNPN and SVGIG (reference sequence). V was cut by 8 bases and J by 0 bases, with 7 bases left in between. The CDR3: CALVMNTEAFF. In DNA form, the CDR3 reads TGTGCCCTCGTTATGAACACTGAAGCTTTCTTT. The full variable domain, with the rest looked up from reference TRBV30 and TRBJ1-1, is SQTIHQWPATLVQPVGSPLSLECTVEGTSNPNLYWYRQAAGRGLQLLFYSVGIGQISSEVPQNLSASRPQDRQFILSSKKLLLSDSGFYLCALVMNTEAFFGQGTRLTVV.

This chain uses TRBV9 with TRBJ2-7, with TRBD1 matching over 7 bases. J was trimmed by 6 bases and V by 4 bases; bases with no gene match: 7. The germline CDR1 and CDR2 sequences are SGDLS and YYNGEE. The CDR3 contains 13 residues. DNA of the CDR3: TGTGCCAGCAGCCCTACAGGGGCTCTCGAGCAGTACTTC. This encodes CASSPTGALEQYF.

The genes are TRBV5-4 and TRBJ2-3, with a tentative D call TRBD2 (5 bases). Between the trimmed V and J ends, which lost 0 bases and 4 bases, there was a span of 6 bases. The CDR3 is 13 residues long. Germline CDR1 is SGHNT and CDR2 is YYREEE (reference sequence). The DNA for the CDR3 is TGTGCCAGCAGCTTGGAAGCGGCAGATACGCAGTATTTT. Translated: CASSLEAADTQYF.

The rearrangement uses TRBV19 and TRBJ1-2; TRBD1 might be the D (5 bases). Germline values: CDR1 LNHDA, CDR2 SQIVND (reference sequence). Trimming left V 3 bases short and J 0 bases short, with 14 bases between. CDR3 length equals 16 residues. In nucleotides, the CDR3 is TGTGCCAGTAGTATTAATTCAGGGACTCCTAACTATGGCTACACCTTC. It specifies CASSINSGTPNYGYTF.